The rows below give T cell receptor beta chains drawn from one sample of a study of vaccination and CD4 T cells after COVID-19. TCRdb re-called the PCR reads through MiXCR, storing one row per CDR3 protein. Of about 10,000 distinct CDR3 sequences in the sample, 20% to 30% were seen once. These receptors lack a known antigen. Source: CD4+ T cells from blood, cultured in vitro, taken before SARS-CoV-2 vaccination. Every receptor here comes from a human donor who received a COVID-19 vaccine. The conserved cysteine and the conserved F or W are not part of the CDR3 here. Each record gives: CDR3 length, J gene, V gene, CDR3 protein.

13 TRBJ2-7 TRBV20-1 SANPPTGITYEQY
13 TRBJ1-3 TRBV30 AWSVLGDGGNTIY
12 TRBJ1-1 TRBV20-1 SAREPRVNTEAF
11 TRBJ1-5 TRBV5-8 ASGLTGGQPQH
13 TRBJ1-6 TRBV25-1 ASSDRDRHNSPLH
13 TRBJ1-5 TRBV18 ASSLLGRGDQPQH
13 TRBJ1-2 TRBV5-1 ASSLSGTANYGYT
13 TRBJ2-5 TRBV12-3/TRBV12-4 ASSLSRTGQETQY
9 TRBJ1-1 TRBV19 ASSNSKRAF
14 TRBJ2-5 TRBV24-1 ATSDPWTLPKETQY
11 TRBJ2-3 TRBV6-1 ASSEGKADTQY
11 TRBJ1-3 TRBV5-1 ASSLSSGNTIY
10 TRBJ2-7 TRBV30 AWSVKGDRRG
14 TRBJ2-7 TRBV7-6 ASSRTSGTGYYEQY
14 TRBJ2-6 TRBV5-1 ASSLAMDSGANVLT
10 TRBJ2-7 TRBV12-3/TRBV12-4 ASSLGGAEQY
12 TRBJ2-5 TRBV10-3 AIRGTGDLETQY